Below, one T cell receptor (beta chain) is given with its context. The antigen this receptor binds is unknown. No per-base quality is available; no much larger clone lies one base away. The sample is drawn from a study of blood T cell repertoires in COVID-19 (dated by TCRdb to 2018 to 2021). For the study in its entirety: Collaborator samples came from the United States, Italy and Spain and covered acute and convalescent phases of COVID-19. The repertoires were made available in a free public database intended to serve as a resource for research on the immune response to SARS-CoV-2. Sample metadata almost always included a de-identified subject ID, COVID-19 status, age in years and sex. Subjects who had been exposed to COVID-19, were actively infected with it, or had recovered from it provided the deeply sampled blood TCRbeta repertoires that made up the dataset. Samples were obtained from the ongoing ImmuneRACE study (first 160 participants) and from 1,000 to 1,500 subjects provided by 6 global collaborators. The material from the prospective study consisted of cDNA or gDNA derived from T cells, B-cell-depleted T cells, or PBMCs. Where HLA class I and class II types were available, the types were taken from metadata supplied by the sample provider, not from assay-based typing. What the work shows at the level of the full study, not this receptor alone: Clinical and demographic metadata were provided uncurated, with the amount varying by source and participant.

CDR3 length: 16 amino acids, cysteine to phenylalanine. Here the CDR3 DNA is all that survives: 48 bases in frame from base 1. From the germline V gene, CDR1 is MNHEY and CDR2 is SVGEGT. V lost 6 bases and J lost 3 bases; the stretch between them is 19 bases long. The immunoSEQ Assay, a bias-controlled multiplex PCR, was used to amplify TCRbeta CDR3 regions from genomic DNA. From the authors' description of their analysis: Within the assay, amplification of reference gene primers was used to estimate how many nucleated cells each sample contained. To quantify the absolute abundance of each unique TCRbeta CDR3 rearrangement, sequence reads were collapsed and filtered. For each sample, productive Simpson clonality was calculated as the square root of Simpson's diversity index across productive rearrangements. Sourced from immuneACCESS, this table was stored by TCRdb with only in-frame sequences that have V and J called. A share of the clones is absent; for the studies checked, an unresolved V gene accounts for under half, and the remainder has no known explanation. The DNA was the basis for D and trimming; V, J and clone size are from that table. A total of around 300,000 clones appear in this sample, around 89% of them only once. The ten largest account for about 3% of the sample.

In the prospective study, participants were about 18 to 100 years old, resided in 24 geographic areas of the United States, and were enrolled through a virtual design. In the prospective study, cohorts were assigned on the basis of participant-reported clinical history obtained from a screening survey and a study questionnaire. Recovered participants in ImmuneRACE Cohort 3 were defined by two consecutive negative NP/OP PCR tests, clearance by a healthcare professional, or resolution of symptoms. Each participant in the prospective study had whole blood, serum and a nasopharyngeal or oropharyngeal swab collected by mobile phlebotomists. Prospective study participants could optionally give additional blood draws and questionnaires over an approximately two-month period. Prospective study blood samples were shipped either frozen or at room temperature before DNA extraction.

The V and J genes are TRBV6-2 or TRBV6-3 and TRBJ2-3, with TRBD2 perhaps the D gene, on 5 matching bases. The TCR sequence derives from a woman between 50 and 59 years old who had recovered from COVID-19. Sequencing used PBMCs or T cells enriched from blood (not recorded which). The bases are TGTGCCAGCAGCCCTTCCCGAGATACGGGAACAGATACGCAGTATTTT. Protein translation: CASSPSRDTGTDTQYF.